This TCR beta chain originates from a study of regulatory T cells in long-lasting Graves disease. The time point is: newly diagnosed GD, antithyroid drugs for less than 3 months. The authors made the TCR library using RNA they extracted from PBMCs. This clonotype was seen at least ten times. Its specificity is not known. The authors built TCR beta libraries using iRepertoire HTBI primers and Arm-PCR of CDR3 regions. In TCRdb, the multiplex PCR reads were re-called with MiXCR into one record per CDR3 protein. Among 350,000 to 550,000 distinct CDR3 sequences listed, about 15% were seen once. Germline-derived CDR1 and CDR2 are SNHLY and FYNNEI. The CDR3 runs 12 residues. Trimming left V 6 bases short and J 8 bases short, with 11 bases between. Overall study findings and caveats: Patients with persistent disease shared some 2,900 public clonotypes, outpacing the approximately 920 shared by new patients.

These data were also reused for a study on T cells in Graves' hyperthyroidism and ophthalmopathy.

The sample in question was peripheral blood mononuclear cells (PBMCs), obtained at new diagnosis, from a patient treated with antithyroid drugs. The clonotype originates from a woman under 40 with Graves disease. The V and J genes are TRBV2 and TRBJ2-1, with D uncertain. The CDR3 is CASRDNFDEQFF. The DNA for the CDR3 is TGTGCCAGCAGGGATAATTTTGATGAGCAGTTCTTC. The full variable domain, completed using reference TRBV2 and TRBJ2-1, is EPEVTQTPSHQVTQMGQEVILRCVPISNHLYFYWYRQILGQKVEFLVSFYNNEISEKSEIFDDQFSVERPDGSNFTLKIRSTKLEDSAMYFCASRDNFDEQFFGPGTRLTVL.